This entry concerns a single T cell receptor (beta chain). The antigen is unknown. Profiled with immunoSEQ multiplex PCR; TCRdb holds only in-frame clones, not every one. The table includes around 95,000 clones, roughly 91% detected once. These data belong to a study of T cell responses to AZD1222 COVID-19 vaccine. Study conclusions and caveats: Two AZD1222 doses significantly raised spike-specific TCR breadth and depth over controls. Among AZD1222 vaccinees, only five or six were seropositive at baseline. There were vaccine-associated CD4 TCRs across spike, dominant at 160-218 and 743-854. Donors were chiefly white British, with a greater number of females, and clonal diversity was perhaps underestimated.

Per the germline V gene, CDR1 is SEHNR and CDR2 is FQNEAQ (reference sequence). The germline V and J ends were trimmed by 5 bases and 0 bases, with 12 bases remaining between them. This CDR3 is 15 amino acids long. The chain is built from TRBV7-9 and TRBJ2-3; D is unclear. This TCR came from an adult in good health. This specimen was peripheral blood, taken on day 0 of AZD1222 vaccination. CDR3 sequence: CASSSLGSSTDTQYF. The CDR3 bases are TGTGCCAGCAGCAGTTTGGGGTCCAGCACAGATACGCAGTATTTT.